Sequencing of this T cell receptor beta chain was carried out in a study of shared clonotypes between healthy human individuals. Naive CD8 populations comprised CD45RO-negative cells positively selected for CCR7, excluding terminally differentiated effector memory CD45RA+ cells. Donation came from healthy HIV-negative adults that had no recent acute infections or vaccinations. Every one of the donors was a Caucasian adult that lived in Nashville, Tennessee. The data were produced by immunoSEQ multiplex PCR, yet TCRdb's version contains in-frame clones alone and is incomplete. The sample yields about 2.2 million clones, about 94% seen once. This TCR was recovered from a man aged 18-30 years in good health. Some clones in this sample may be carry-over from other donors' samples. The sample was naive CD8+ T cells from PBMCs.

As DNA, the CDR3 is TGTGCCAGCAGCCCCAGCCGGGTTCTAAGCTCTGGAAACACCATATATTTT. It codes for CASSPSRVLSSGNTIYF. V gene TRBV7-8 combines with J gene TRBJ1-3; no clear D. The length of the CDR3 is 17 residues. Germline values: CDR1 SGHVS, CDR2 FQNEAQ. The V gene lost 5 bases and the J gene lost 0 bases, with 17 bases spanning the gap.